The clone carrying this T cell receptor (beta chain) appeared a few times. The antigen remains undetermined. Semi-nested PCR with Nested Universal Primer A followed constant-region reverse priming of full-length variable regions. A single record per CDR3 protein comes from TCRdb applying MiXCR to the 5' RACE reads. The table lists 9,000 to 9,500 distinct CDR3 sequences, roughly half of them singletons. Tregs were sorted as CD4+CD25+CD127-/low cells. Overall study results and limits: Tumor-infiltrating Treg TCR alpha and beta sequences overlapped most with tumor naive CD4+ T cells, then blood naive.

The source material was Tregs sorted from a lymph node. This TCR came from a female donor with breast cancer.

The CDR3 DNA is TGCGCCAGCAGCTTCGGAGTGGTGCGGGGGGCCGGGGAGCTGTTTTTT. It is translated as CASSFGVVRGAGELFF. This chain joins TRBV5-1 and TRBJ2-2; TRBD2 aligns across 8 bases. Looked up from germline, CDR1 is SGHRS and CDR2 is YFSETQ. The CDR3 runs to 16 residues. The ends lost 2 bases at V and 6 bases at J; junction bases unmatched: 9.